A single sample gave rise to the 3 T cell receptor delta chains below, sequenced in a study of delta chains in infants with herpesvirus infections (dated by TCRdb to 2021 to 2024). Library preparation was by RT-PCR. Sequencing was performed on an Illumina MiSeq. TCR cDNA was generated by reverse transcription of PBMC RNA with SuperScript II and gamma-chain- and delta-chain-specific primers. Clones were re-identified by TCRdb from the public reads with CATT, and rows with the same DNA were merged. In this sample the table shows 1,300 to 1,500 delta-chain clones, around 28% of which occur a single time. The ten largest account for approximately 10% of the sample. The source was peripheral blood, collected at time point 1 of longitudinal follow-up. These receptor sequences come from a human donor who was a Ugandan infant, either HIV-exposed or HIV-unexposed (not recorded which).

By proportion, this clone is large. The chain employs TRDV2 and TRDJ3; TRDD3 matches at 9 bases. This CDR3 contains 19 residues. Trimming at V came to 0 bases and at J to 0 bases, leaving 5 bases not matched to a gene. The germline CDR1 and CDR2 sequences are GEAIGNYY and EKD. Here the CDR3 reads CACDTWGIKGSWDTRQMFF. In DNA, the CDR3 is TGTGCCTGTGACACCTGGGGGATAAAGGGCTCCTGGGACACCCGACAGATGTTTTTC.

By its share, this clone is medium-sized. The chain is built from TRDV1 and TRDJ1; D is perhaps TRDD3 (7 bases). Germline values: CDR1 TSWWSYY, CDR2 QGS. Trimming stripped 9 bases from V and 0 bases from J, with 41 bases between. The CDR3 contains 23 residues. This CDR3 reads CALAIYSPTLITGVKRDTDKLIF. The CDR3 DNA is TGTGCTCTGGCGATCTACAGTCCTACGTTGATTACTGGGGTCAAAAGGGACACCGATAAACTCATCTTT.

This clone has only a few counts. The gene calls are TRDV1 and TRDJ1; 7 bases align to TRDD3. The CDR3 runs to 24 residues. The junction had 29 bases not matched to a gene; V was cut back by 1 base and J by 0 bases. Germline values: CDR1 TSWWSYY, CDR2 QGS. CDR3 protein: CALGERGPFFPRLGIKPYTDKLIF. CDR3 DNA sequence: TGTGCTCTTGGGGAACGGGGCCCCTTTTTCCCTAGGCTGGGGATAAAACCGTACACCGATAAACTCATCTTT.